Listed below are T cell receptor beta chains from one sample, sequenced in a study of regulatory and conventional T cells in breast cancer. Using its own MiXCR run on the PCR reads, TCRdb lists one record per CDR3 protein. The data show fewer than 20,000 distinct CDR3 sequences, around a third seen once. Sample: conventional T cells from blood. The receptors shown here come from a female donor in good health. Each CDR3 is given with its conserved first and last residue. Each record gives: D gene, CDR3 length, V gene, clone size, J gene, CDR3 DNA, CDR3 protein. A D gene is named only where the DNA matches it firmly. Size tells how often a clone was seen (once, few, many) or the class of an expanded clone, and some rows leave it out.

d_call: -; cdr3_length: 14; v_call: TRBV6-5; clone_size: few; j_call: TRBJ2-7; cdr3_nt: TGTGCCAGCAGCCTGGGGACCCGCTCCTACGAGCAGTACTTC; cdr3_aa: CASSLGTRSYEQYF
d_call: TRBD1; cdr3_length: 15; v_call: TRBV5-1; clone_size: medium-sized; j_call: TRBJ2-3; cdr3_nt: TGCGCCAGCAGCTTGCGGACAGGGAAAACAGATACGCAGTATTTT; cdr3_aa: CASSLRTGKTDTQYF
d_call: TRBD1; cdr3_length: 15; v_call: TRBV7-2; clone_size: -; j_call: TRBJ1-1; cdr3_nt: TGTGCCAGCAGCTCCGACAGGGGCGATTACACTGAAGCTTTCTTT; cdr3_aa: CASSSDRGDYTEAFF
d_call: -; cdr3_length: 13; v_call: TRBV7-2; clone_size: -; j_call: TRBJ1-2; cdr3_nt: TGTGCCAGCAGCCCCCCCCGGGGCTGGGGCTACACCTTC; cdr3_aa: CASSPPRGWGYTF
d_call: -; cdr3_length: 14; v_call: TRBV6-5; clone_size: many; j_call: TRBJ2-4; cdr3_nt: TGTGCCAGCAGTCCGAATTTAGCCAAAAACATTCAGTACTTC; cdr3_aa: CASSPNLAKNIQYF
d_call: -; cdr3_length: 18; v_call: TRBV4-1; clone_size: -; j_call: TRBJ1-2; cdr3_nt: TGCGCCAGCAGCCAAAGGGGTGGGAATTACAATACTAACTATGGCTACACCTTC; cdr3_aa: CASSQRGGNYNTNYGYTF
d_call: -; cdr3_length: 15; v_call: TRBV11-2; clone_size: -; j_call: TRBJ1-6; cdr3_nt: TGTGCCAGCAGCCCGCGCGGGGCAAACAATTCACCCCTCCACTTT; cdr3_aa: CASSPRGANNSPLHF
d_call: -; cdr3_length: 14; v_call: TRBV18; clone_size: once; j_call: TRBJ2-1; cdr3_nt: TGTGCCAGCTCACCACCCTCCCAGTCCGGAGAGCAGTTCTTC; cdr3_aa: CASSPPSQSGEQFF
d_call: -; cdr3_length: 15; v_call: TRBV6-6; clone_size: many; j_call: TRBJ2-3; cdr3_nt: TGTGCCAGCACCTCGTACGGGGACGGCACAGATACGCAGTATTTT; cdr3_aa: CASTSYGDGTDTQYF
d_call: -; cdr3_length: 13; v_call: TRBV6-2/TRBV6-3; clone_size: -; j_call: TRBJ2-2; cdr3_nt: TGTGCCAGCGTGGGGCAGAACACCGGGGAGCTGTTTTTT; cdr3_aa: CASVGQNTGELFF
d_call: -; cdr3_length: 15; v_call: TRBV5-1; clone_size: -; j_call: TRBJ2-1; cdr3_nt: TGCGCCAGCGGCCCCTTGGGGGGAGACTTGGGTGAGCAGTTCTTC; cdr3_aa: CASGPLGGDLGEQFF
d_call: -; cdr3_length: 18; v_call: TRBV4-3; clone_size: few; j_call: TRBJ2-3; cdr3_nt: TGCGCCAGCAGCCAAGATGGAGCCCGGGGGGCCTACACAGATACGCAGTATTTT; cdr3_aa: CASSQDGARGAYTDTQYF
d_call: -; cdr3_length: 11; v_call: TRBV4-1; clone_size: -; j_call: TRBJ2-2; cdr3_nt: TGCGCCAGCAGCCAAGCCGGGGAGCTTTATTTT; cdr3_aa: CASSQAGELYF
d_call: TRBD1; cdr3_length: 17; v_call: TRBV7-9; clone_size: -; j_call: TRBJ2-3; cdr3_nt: TGTGCCAGCAGCCCAGGGGGTTGGGACAGGCGCACAGATACGCAGTATTTT; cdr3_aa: CASSPGGWDRRTDTQYF
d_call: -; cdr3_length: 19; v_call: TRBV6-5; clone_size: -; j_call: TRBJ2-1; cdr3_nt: TGTGCCAGCAGTCAGGCCCGGAGAGCCAAATGGGGGTTTTACAATGAGCAGTTCTTC; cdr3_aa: CASSQARRAKWGFYNEQFF
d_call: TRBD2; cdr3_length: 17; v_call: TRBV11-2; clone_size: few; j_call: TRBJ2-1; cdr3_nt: TGTGCCAGCAGCTTGGCGGGTGCAGCGGGAGTCTCCAATGAGCAGTTCTTC; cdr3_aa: CASSLAGAAGVSNEQFF
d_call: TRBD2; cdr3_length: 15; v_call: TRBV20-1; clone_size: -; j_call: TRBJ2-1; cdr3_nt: TGCAGTGCTACCGGTCTCGGGGGGGGGTACAATGAGCAGTTCTTC; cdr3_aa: CSATGLGGGYNEQFF
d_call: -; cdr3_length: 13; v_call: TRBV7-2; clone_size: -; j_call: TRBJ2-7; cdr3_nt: TGTGCCAGCAGCTTAGGGGGCAACCACGAGCAGTACTTC; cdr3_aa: CASSLGGNHEQYF
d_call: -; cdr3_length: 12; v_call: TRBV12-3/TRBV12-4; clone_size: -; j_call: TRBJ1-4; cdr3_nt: TGTGCCAGTTGGGCAGGGTATGAAAAACTGTTTTTT; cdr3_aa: CASWAGYEKLFF
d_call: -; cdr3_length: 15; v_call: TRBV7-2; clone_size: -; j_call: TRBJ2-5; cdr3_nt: TGTGCCAGCAGCCAAGGAGGAGGGTTCCAAGAGACCCAGTACTTC; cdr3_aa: CASSQGGGFQETQYF
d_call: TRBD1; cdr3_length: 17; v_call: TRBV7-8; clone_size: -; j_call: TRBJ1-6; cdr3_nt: TGTGCCAGCAGCTTAGGATTCCAGGGACAGGGTAATTCACCCCTCCACTTT; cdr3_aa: CASSLGFQGQGNSPLHF
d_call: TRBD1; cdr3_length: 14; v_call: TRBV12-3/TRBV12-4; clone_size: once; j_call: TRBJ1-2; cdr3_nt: TGTGCCAGCAGTGCAACAGGGGAACCCTATGGCTACACCTTC; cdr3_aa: CASSATGEPYGYTF
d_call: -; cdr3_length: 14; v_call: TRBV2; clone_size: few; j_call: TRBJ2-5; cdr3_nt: TGTGCCAGCATCCTCGACAGGGAGGAGGAGACCCAGTACTTT; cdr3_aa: CASILDREEETQYF
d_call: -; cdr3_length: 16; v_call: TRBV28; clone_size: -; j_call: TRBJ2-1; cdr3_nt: TGTGCCAGTGGGAGGGCAAGGGACAGGCCCCCAATCAAGCAGTTCTTC; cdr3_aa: CASGRARDRPPIKQFF
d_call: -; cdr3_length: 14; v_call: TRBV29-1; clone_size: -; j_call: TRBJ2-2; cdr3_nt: TGCAGCGGGGGGGGGGACAGCAACACCGGGGAGCTGTTTTTT; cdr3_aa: CSGGGDSNTGELFF
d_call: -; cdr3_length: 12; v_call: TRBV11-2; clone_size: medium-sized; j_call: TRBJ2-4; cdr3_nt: TGTGCCAGCAGCTTAGTCAAAAACATTCAGTACTTC; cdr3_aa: CASSLVKNIQYF
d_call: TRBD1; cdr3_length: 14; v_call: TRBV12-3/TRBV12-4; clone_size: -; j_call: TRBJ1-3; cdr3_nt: TGTGCCAGCAGTTTCCGGGACAGGGGAAACACCATATATTTT; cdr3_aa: CASSFRDRGNTIYF
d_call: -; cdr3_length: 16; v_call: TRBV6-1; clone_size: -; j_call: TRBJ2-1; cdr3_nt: TGTGCCAGCAGTGGTGTAAGATCCCCCCCCTACAATGAGCAGTTCTTC; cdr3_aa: CASSGVRSPPYNEQFF
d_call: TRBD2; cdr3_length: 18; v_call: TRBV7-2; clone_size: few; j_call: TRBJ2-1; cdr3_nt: TGTGCCAGCAGCCAGGGACTAGCGGGAGGGGTATTATACAATGAGCAGTTCTTC; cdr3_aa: CASSQGLAGGVLYNEQFF
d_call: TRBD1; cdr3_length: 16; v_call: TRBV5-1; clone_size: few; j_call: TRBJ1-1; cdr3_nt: TGCGCCAGCAGCGGAGGGACAGAAACCCTGAACACTGAAGCTTTCTTT; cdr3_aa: CASSGGTETLNTEAFF
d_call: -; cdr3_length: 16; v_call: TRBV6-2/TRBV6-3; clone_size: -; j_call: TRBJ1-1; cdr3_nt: TGTGCCAGCAATTCGGGAGTCGGGGCGCGGGGGACTGAAGCTTTCTTT; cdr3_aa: CASNSGVGARGTEAFF
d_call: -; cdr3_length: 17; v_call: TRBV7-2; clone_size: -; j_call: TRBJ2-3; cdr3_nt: TGTGCCAGCAGCGTTCCTCCGATTAGAGGAGGGGCAGATACGCAGTATTTT; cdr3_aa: CASSVPPIRGGADTQYF
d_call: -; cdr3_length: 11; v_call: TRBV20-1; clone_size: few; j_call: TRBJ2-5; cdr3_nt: TGCAGTGTATCGGACAGAGAGACCCAGTACTTC; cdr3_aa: CSVSDRETQYF
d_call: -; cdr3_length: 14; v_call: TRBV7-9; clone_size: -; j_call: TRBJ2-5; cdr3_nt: TGTGCCAGCAGCTTTACCGGGGTGGGAGAGACCCAGTACTTC; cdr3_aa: CASSFTGVGETQYF
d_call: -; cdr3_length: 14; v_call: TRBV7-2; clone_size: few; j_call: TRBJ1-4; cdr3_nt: TGTGCCAGCGCTCCAGGCGCTGCTAATGAAAAACTGTTTTTT; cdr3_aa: CASAPGAANEKLFF
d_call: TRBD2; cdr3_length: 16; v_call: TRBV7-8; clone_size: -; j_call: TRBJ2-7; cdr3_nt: TGTGCCAGCAGCTTAGTAGGCGGGAGGGTAGGCTACGAGCAGTACTTC; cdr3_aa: CASSLVGGRVGYEQYF
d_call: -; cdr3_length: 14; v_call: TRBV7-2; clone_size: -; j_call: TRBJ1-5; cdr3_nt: TGTGCCAGCAGCTTAGTCGGACGGAATCAGCCCCAGCATTTT; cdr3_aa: CASSLVGRNQPQHF
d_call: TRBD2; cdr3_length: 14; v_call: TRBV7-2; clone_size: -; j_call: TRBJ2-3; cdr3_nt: TGTGCCAGCAGCTTGGAACTAGCGTCAGATACGCAGTATTTT; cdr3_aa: CASSLELASDTQYF
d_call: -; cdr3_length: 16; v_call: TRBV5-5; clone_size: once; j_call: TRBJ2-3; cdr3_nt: TGTGCCAGCAGCTTGCTGGCGGGAAGGATGACAGATACGCAGTATTTT; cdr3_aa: CASSLLAGRMTDTQYF
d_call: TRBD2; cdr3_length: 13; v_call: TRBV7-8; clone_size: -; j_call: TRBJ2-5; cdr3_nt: TGTGCCTCCGGGGGGGGCGTCGGGGAGACCCAGTACTTC; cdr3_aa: CASGGGVGETQYF
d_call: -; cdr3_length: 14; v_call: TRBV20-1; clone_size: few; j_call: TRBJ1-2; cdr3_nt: TGCAGTGCTGTGGAGGGCGCCCGGGCCTATGGCTACACCTTC; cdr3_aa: CSAVEGARAYGYTF
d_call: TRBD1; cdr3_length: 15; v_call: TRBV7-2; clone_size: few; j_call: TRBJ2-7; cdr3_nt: TGTGCCAGCAGCCCGGATCGGGACAGGGGCTACGAGCAGTACTTC; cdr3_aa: CASSPDRDRGYEQYF
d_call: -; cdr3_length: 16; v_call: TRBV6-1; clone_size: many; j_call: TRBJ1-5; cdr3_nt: TGTGCCAGCAGTGAACTAGGCAGTGATGTTGTTTGGCCCCAGCATTTT; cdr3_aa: CASSELGSDVVWPQHF
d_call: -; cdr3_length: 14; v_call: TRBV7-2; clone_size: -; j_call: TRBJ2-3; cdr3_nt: TGTGCCAGCAGCCCACGACGCGGATGGGGTACGCAGTATTTT; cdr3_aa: CASSPRRGWGTQYF
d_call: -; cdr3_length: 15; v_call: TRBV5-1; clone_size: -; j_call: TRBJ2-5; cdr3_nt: TGCGCCAGCAGCCCCGAGCCCAGCGGTTCAGAGACCCAGTACTTC; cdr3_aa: CASSPEPSGSETQYF
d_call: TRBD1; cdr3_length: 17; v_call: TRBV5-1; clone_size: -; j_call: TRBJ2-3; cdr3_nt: TGCGCCAGCAGCTTGGCTCCGGGACAGCGGAACACAGATACGCAGTATTTT; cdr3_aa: CASSLAPGQRNTDTQYF
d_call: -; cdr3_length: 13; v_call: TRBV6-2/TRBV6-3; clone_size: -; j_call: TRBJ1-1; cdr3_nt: TGTGCCAGCAGTCCCCTCCCGGGATTTGAAGCTTTCTTT; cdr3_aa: CASSPLPGFEAFF
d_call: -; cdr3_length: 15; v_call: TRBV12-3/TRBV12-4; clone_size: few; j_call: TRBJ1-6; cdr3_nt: TGTGCCAGCAGTCCCGACACTCTACCAAATTCACCCCTCCACTTT; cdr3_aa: CASSPDTLPNSPLHF
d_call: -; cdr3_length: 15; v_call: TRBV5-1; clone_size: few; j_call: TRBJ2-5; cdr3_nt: TGCGCCAGCATGACGGGGGCACCATACCAAGAGACCCAGTACTTC; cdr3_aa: CASMTGAPYQETQYF
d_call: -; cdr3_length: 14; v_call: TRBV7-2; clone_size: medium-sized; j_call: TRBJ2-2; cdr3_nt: TGTGCCAGCAGCCCCCTCGCAGGGGCCGGGGAGCTGTTTTTT; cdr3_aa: CASSPLAGAGELFF
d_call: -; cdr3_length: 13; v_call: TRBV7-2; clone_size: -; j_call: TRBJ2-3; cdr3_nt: TGTGCCAGCAGCTTTCCAAAGGGGGATACGCAGTATTTT; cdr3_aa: CASSFPKGDTQYF
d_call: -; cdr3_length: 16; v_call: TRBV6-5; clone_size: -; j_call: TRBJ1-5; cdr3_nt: TGCGCCAGCAGCCTAAATTCACTTTGGGGTAATCAGCCCCAGCATTTT; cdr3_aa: CASSLNSLWGNQPQHF
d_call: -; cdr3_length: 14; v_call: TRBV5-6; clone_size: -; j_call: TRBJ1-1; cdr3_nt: TGTGCCAGCAGTTCCACAGGAACGAACACCGAAGCTTTCTTT; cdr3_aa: CASSSTGTNTEAFF